This TCR beta chain comes out of a study of PD-L1 blockade in urothelial cancer. Whole-study context: When patients started atezolizumab in 2014, it was given at 1,200 mg intravenously every 3 weeks.

TCRdb keeps only in-frame clones here, not all; method: immunoSEQ multiplex PCR. The table records about 120,000 clones, roughly 82% of them present only once. This clone was found once. From germline, CDR1 is SQVTM and CDR2 ANQGSEA. The CDR3 covers 15 residues. The J segment lost 0 bases and the V segment lost 5 bases, leaving 4 bases of the junction unmatched. The time point was: peripheral blood 6 weeks after treatment start. Patients had urothelial carcinoma that was locally advanced or metastatic. Sequenced material: PBMCs, taken around atezolizumab (anti-PD-L1) treatment. The V call is TRBV29-1, the J call TRBJ2-1, with 10 bases aligning to TRBD2. The TCR comes from a man in his forties or fifties with urothelial cancer. The CDR3 sequence is CSVHPSGSSYNEQFF. In DNA, the CDR3 is TGCAGCGTTCACCCTAGCGGGAGCTCCTACAATGAGCAGTTCTTC.